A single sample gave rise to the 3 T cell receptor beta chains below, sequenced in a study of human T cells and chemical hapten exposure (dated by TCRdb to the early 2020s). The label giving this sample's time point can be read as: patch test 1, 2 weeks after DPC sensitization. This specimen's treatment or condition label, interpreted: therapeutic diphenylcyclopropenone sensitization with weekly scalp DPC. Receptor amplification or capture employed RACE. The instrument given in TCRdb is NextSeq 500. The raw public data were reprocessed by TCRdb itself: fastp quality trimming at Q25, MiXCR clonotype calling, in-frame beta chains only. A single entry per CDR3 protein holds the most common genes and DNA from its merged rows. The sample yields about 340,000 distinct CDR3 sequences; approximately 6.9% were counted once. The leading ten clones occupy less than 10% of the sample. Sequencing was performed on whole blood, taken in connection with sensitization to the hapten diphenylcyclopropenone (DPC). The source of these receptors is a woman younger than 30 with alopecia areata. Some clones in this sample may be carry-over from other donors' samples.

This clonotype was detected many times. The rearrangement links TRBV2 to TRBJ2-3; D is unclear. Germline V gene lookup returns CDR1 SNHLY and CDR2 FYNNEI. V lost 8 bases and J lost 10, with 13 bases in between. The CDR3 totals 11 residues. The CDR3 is CASALGSPQYF. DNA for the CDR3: TGTGCCAGCGCCCTTGGTTCCCCGCAGTATTTT.

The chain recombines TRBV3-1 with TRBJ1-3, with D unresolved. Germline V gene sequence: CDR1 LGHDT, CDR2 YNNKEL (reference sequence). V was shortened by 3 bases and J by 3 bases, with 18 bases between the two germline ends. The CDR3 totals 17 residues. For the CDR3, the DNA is TGTGCCAGCAGCCATCAAGTTCCGAAACATTTTGGAAACACCATATATTTT. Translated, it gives CASSHQVPKHFGNTIYF.

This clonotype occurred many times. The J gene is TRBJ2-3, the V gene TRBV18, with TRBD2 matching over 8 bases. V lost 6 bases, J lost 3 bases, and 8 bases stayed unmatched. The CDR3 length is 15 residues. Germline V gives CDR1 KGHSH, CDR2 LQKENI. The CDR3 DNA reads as TGTGCCAGCTCGCCGGGGGGGCCACCTACAGATACGCAGTATTTT. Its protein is CASSPGGPPTDTQYF. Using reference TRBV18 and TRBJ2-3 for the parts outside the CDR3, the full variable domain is NAGVMQNPRHLVRRRGQEARLRCSPMKGHSHVYWYRQLPEEGLKFMVYLQKENIIDESGMPKERFSAEFPKEGPSILRIQQVVRGDSAAYFCASSPGGPPTDTQYFGPGTRLTVL.